This TCR beta chain was captured by sequencing in a study of shared clonotypes between healthy human individuals (dated by TCRdb to 2018 to 2021). About the investigation overall: A couple of women and a few men aged 18 to 49 years were included in the cohort. To estimate repertoire size and how much clonotypes are shared between individuals, the study performed deep sequencing of blood TCR repertoires from roughly five healthy adults. To increase sequencing depth and limit assay-specific biases, different laboratories used diverse techniques to prepare libraries and sequence TCR repertoires. Leukapheresis yielded between about 0.9 and 9 billion PBMCs per donor. Results the study describes overall, beyond this receptor: Pairwise subsampling indicated that sequencing depth was expected to affect the degree of clonotype sharing among donors. Only blood was sampled, and tissue TCR repertoires likely differ from those in blood. The small number of donors limited the genetic and exposure-history diversity represented.

TCR CDR3 regions were amplified from genomic DNA by multiplex PCR using the deep immunoSEQ assay. Extracted genomic DNA from each cell subset was spread evenly across all wells of several immunoSEQ 96-well plates, with each plate serving as a replicate. For unsorted PBMC, 250 to 350 ng genomic DNA, equal to approximately 30,000 T cell genomes, was loaded into each replicate PCR. Unsorted PBMC genomic DNA was sequenced across ten immunoSEQ deep assay plates. Purified libraries were quantified with a Qubit 3.0 fluorometer, sized on a Bioanalyzer 2100, and re-quantified with the KAPA Library Quantification kit. Each immunoSEQ 96-well plate was sequenced on its own single-read 150-cycle Illumina NextSeq 550 flow cell. In the paper's pipeline: Because only junctional sequences without quality scores were contained in the immunoSEQ output, filtering matching that applied to full-length reads could not be performed. Sequences were annotated with PyIR, a Python wrapper for IgBLAST v1.9, using IMGT germline references to assign V/J genes and CDR3. Reads were removed for weak V/J assignments (E-value above 1e-6), missing CDR3, stop codons, out-of-frame junctions, or ambiguous translated residues. V3J clonotypes were defined as sequences sharing the same inferred V gene, J gene, and CDR3 amino acid sequence. To compute the percentage overlap between repertoires, the number of shared unique clonotypes was divided by the size of the smaller repertoire. RTK rarefaction, the Chao1 estimator, and Recon v2.1 estimates of unobserved clonotypes were used to assess repertoire richness. TCRdb provides this immuneACCESS table in a form limited to in-frame rearrangements. Some clones are lacking; in checked studies, under half of them reflect an unresolved V gene, and why the rest are absent is not known. Clone size and the V and J calls come from that table; the DNA yielded D and trimming. The sample data list more than 400,000 clones, and about 72% of these were observed just once. The ten most abundant clones make up 12% of the sample.

Donors were healthy HIV-negative adults with no recently reported acute infections or vaccinations. Every donor was a Caucasian adult living in Nashville, Tennessee, USA. For unsorted samples, some 90 million PBMCs were counted and genomic DNA was extracted with the QIAamp DNA Blood Mini kit. Blood was collected by leukapheresis, and PBMCs were isolated by Ficoll-Histopaque density gradient centrifugation and then cryopreserved in liquid nitrogen vapor phase. This clone turned up a few times. Its binding antigen is unknown. No base quality information exists; no much larger clone differs at one position. The CDR3 holds 13 amino acids from the cysteine to the phenylalanine. Only CDR3 DNA remains: 39 bases, in frame from the first base. Based on the germline V gene (reference sequence), the CDR1 and CDR2 sequences are LNHDA and SQIVND. For this chain, trimming is 5 bases at the V end and 7 bases at the J end, and the number of junction bases without a gene match is 5.

Rearrangement joined TRBV19 to TRBJ1-5, with 7 bases matching TRBD1. What was sequenced was PBMCs. The clonotype originates from a woman aged 40-49 years in good health. Some clones in this sample may be carry-over from other donors' samples. The CDR3 loop reads CASSADRVQPQHF. The DNA reads as follows: TGTGCCAGTAGTGCCGACAGGGTGCAGCCCCAGCATTTT. The reference TRBV19 and TRBJ1-5 proteins fill in what lies around the CDR3, so the full variable domain reads DGGITQSPKYLFRKEGQNVTLSCEQNLNHDAMYWYRQDPGQGLRLIYYSQIVNDFQKGDIAEGYSVSREKKESFPLTVTSAQKNPTAFYLCASSADRVQPQHFGDGTRLSIL.